This TCR beta chain comes out of a study of early T cells in non-severe SARS-CoV-2 infection. Study-wide context: RNA in bulk from unsorted whole blood was sequenced, and chains were unpaired. Findings and limits, study-wide: Anti-spike CD8 responses were favored in VDJdb matching, and private and CD4 specificities were missed.

From germline, CDR1 is SQVTM and CDR2 ANQGSEA. This CDR3 has 13 residues. V was trimmed by 7 bases and J by 7 bases, leaving 17 bases between them. In the case of this clonotype: What it binds is unknown.

Molecules of cDNA were individually given unique molecular identifiers that were attached to them. TCRdb re-called the 5' RACE reads through MiXCR, storing one row per CDR3 protein. This sample yields some 76,000 distinct CDR3 sequences, of which around 13% are seen a single time; 11% to 15% belongs to the top ten. The sample consisted of whole blood. This TCR came from an adult who was a healthcare worker with PCR-confirmed SARS-CoV-2 infection or an uninfected control (not recorded which). V gene TRBV29-1 combines with J gene TRBJ2-1; a possible D gene is TRBD1 (6 bases). CDR3 DNA sequence: TGCAGCGCAGGGGAAGTAGGTCCAAATGAGCAGTTCTTC. It is translated as CSAGEVGPNEQFF.